The entry below describes one TCR beta chain. What it recognizes is unknown. Profiled with immunoSEQ multiplex PCR; TCRdb holds only in-frame clones, not every one. This table holds some 100,000 clones, 90% found once. The record originates from a study of OX40 agonist ivuxolimab in advanced cancers. The germline CDR1 and CDR2 sequences are MNHEY and SVGAGI. This CDR3 region has 14 residues. Germline trimming cut 7 bases from V and 1 base from J; bases unmatched to any gene: 6. Study observations and caveats: Within 6 weeks, CD4+ and CD8+ blood T cells expanded clonally at 0.1 to 3.0 mg/kg.

The sequencing here drew on CD4+ or CD8+ T cells sorted from blood, taken in a trial of the OX40 agonist ivuxolimab. The chain uses TRBV6-5 and TRBJ1-1; 7 positions match TRBD1. The TCR comes from an adult with an advanced solid tumor such as melanoma, head and neck, liver or kidney cancer. The DNA for the CDR3 is TGTGCCAGCAAGGGGGCAAGTAGGAACACTGAAGCTTTCTTT. This translates into CASKGASRNTEAFF.